This is a list of T cell receptor beta chains from one sample in a study of shared clonotypes between healthy human individuals. Produced via immunoSEQ multiplex PCR; TCRdb's table is partial and in-frame only. Here the sample spans some 1 million clones, 75% being singletons. What was sequenced was memory CD4+ T cells sorted from blood. The receptor source for this set is a young man in good health. CDR3s include the opening cysteine and the closing phenylalanine or tryptophan. The D gene is left open where the match is weak. Some rows have no size entry. The others give once, few or many, or a class for an expanded clone.

V	J	D	size	DNA	CDR3
TRBV7-6	TRBJ2-7	NA	NA	TGTGCCAGCAGCCCGCGGACAGAAGGCGAGCAGTACTTC	CASSPRTEGEQYF
TRBV4-1	TRBJ2-7	TRBD2	NA	TGCGCCAGCAGCCAAGATCGGACTAGCGGGTTCTACGAGCAGTACTTC	CASSQDRTSGFYEQYF
TRBV7-3	TRBJ1-5	NA	NA	TGTGCCAGCAGCTTAACAGAAGGTCAGCCCCAGCATTTT	CASSLTEGQPQHF
TRBV10-3	TRBJ1-2	NA	NA	TGTGCCATCAGTGACCCTACCGGGACACAGATTCGATCCTCTAACTATGGCTACACCTTC	CAISDPTGTQIRSSNYGYTF
TRBV6-6	TRBJ1-5	NA	NA	TGTGCCAGCAGTTACGCCATGCGGTATTCTCAGCCCCAGCATTTT	CASSYAMRYSQPQHF
TRBV19	TRBJ2-7	TRBD2	many	TGTGCCAGTAGTACTAGCGGGGCCTACGAGCAGTACTTC	CASSTSGAYEQYF
TRBV5-6	TRBJ1-1	NA	NA	TGTGCCAGCAGCTTGCAGGGGCCCAGCACTGAAGCTTTCTTT	CASSLQGPSTEAFF
TRBV18	TRBJ1-6	TRBD1	NA	TGTGCCAGCTCACCATCGGGGACAGGGGGCGGTTCACCCCTCCACTTT	CASSPSGTGGGSPLHF
TRBV14	TRBJ2-3	NA	few	TGTGCCAGCAGCCAAGGATTCAAGATAGGCACAGATACGCAGTATTTT	CASSQGFKIGTDTQYF
TRBV27	TRBJ2-1	NA	few	TGTGCCAGCAGTTTATCGAATATAGCACTTGAGCAGTTCTTC	CASSLSNIALEQFF
TRBV5-1	TRBJ2-7	TRBD2	NA	TGCGCCAGCCGCTCTAGCGGGGGGAATTTGGAGCAGTACTTC	CASRSSGGNLEQYF
TRBV11-2	TRBJ1-2	TRBD1	NA	TGTGCCAGCAGCTTCAATGGACAGGGACGCGGCTACACCTTC	CASSFNGQGRGYTF
TRBV7-9	TRBJ1-1	TRBD1	NA	TGTGCCAGCAGCTTCCCACAGGGGCGGGAGGTGACTGAAGCTTTCTTT	CASSFPQGREVTEAFF
TRBV27	TRBJ1-1	NA	once	TGTGCCAGCAGTCTTATGGGTGGCGGGAGGGACACTGAAGCTTTCTTT	CASSLMGGGRDTEAFF
TRBV7-3	TRBJ2-2	TRBD2	NA	TGTGCCAGCAGCCAGGAGCGGGGGCCCAACACCGGGGAGCTGTTTTTT	CASSQERGPNTGELFF
TRBV4-1	TRBJ2-3	NA	NA	TGCGCCAGCGGGCAGAGCACAGATACGCAGTATTTT	CASGQSTDTQYF
TRBV4-1	TRBJ1-2	TRBD1	NA	TGCGCCAGCAGCCAAGATCGGACAGGGGTACATGGCTACACCTTC	CASSQDRTGVHGYTF
TRBV11-2	TRBJ2-1	TRBD2	NA	TGTGCCAGCAGCTTAGAGGCCAGCGGGGGGACTAATGAGCAGTTCTTC	CASSLEASGGTNEQFF
TRBV7-2	TRBJ1-2	NA	NA	TGTGCCAGCAGCTTAGAGGGGTTGAAGGGGGTCTATGGCTACACCTTC	CASSLEGLKGVYGYTF
TRBV5-1	TRBJ2-6	NA	NA	TGCGCCAGCAGCCACCCGAGGGGCGCTGGGGCCAACGTCCTGACTTTC	CASSHPRGAGANVLTF
TRBV4-3	TRBJ2-2	NA	few	TGCGCCAGCAGCCTACAAGAGAACACCGGGGAGCTGTTTTTT	CASSLQENTGELFF
TRBV28	TRBJ1-5	NA	NA	TGTGCCAGCAGTTTCGTCAGAGACAATCAGCCCCAGCATTTT	CASSFVRDNQPQHF
TRBV30	TRBJ1-6	TRBD1	NA	TGTGCCTGGACGATAGACAGGGGCTCCTATAATTCACCCCTCCACTTT	CAWTIDRGSYNSPLHF
TRBV5-1	TRBJ2-5	NA	many	TGCGCCAGCAGCTTGGCCCCAGCGGTAGAGACCCAGTACTTC	CASSLAPAVETQYF
TRBV30	TRBJ1-6	TRBD1	few	TGTGCCTGTACCCCGGGACAGGTTAATTCACCCCTCCACTTT	CACTPGQVNSPLHF
TRBV15	TRBJ2-7	TRBD1	NA	TGTGCCACCAGCAGATCAGGGGACAGGGAGTACTTC	CATSRSGDREYF
TRBV6-5	TRBJ2-3	NA	NA	TGTGCCAGCAGCCGCCAGGTGGGGGGCGGAGATACGCAGTATTTT	CASSRQVGGGDTQYF
TRBV5-5	TRBJ2-7	NA	NA	TGTGCCAGCAGCGAAACAGGGAAATCCTACGAGCAGTACTTC	CASSETGKSYEQYF
TRBV6-1	TRBJ2-7	NA	NA	TGTGCCAGCAGTGATCAGTGGAAAGGGGCCTACGAGCAGTACTTC	CASSDQWKGAYEQYF
TRBV28	TRBJ1-1	NA	NA	TGTGCCAGCAGTTTCGAGGGGGTACGAACTGAAGCTTTCTTT	CASSFEGVRTEAFF
TRBV6-1	TRBJ1-2	TRBD1	NA	TGTGCCAGCAGTGAAGGGAGGACAGGCGATGGCTACACCTTC	CASSEGRTGDGYTF
TRBV19	TRBJ1-6	NA	once	TGTGCCAGTAGTATAGGGACAGCGGGGAATTCACCCCTCCACTTT	CASSIGTAGNSPLHF
TRBV29-1	TRBJ1-2	NA	NA	TGCAGCGTTGACAGGGATGGCTACACCTTC	CSVDRDGYTF
TRBV18	TRBJ1-1	NA	NA	TGTGCCAGCTCACCACTGCCCGTTAACACTGAAGCTTTCTTT	CASSPLPVNTEAFF
TRBV5-1	TRBJ2-2	NA	few	TGCGCCAGCAGCTTGGAGAAGGGGAGCCCCACCGGGGAGCTGTTTTTT	CASSLEKGSPTGELFF
TRBV11-2	TRBJ2-7	NA	NA	TGTGCCAGCAGCTTAGAGGTCCAGAGACAGAACTCCTACGAGCAGTACTTC	CASSLEVQRQNSYEQYF
TRBV28	TRBJ1-6	NA	few	TGTGCCAGCAGCGTAGGAGGGGCTTATAATTCACCCCTCCACTTT	CASSVGGAYNSPLHF
TRBV13	TRBJ1-2	NA	NA	TGTGCCAGCAGCTTGGTCACAGGGAACTATGGCTACACCTTC	CASSLVTGNYGYTF
TRBV9	TRBJ1-6	TRBD1	NA	TGTGCCAGCAGCGTAGCGGGACAGGGTCTATCACCCCTCCACTTT	CASSVAGQGLSPLHF
TRBV29-1	TRBJ2-3	TRBD2	NA	TGCAGCGTTGAAGTGCGCGGGGGGGCCAGAGATACGCAGTATTTT	CSVEVRGGARDTQYF
TRBV28	TRBJ2-2	NA	NA	TGTGCCAGCAGTACCCCCGGTCACGGGACCGGGGAGCTGTTTTTT	CASSTPGHGTGELFF
TRBV10-1	TRBJ2-3	TRBD1	few	TGCGCCAGCAGTCACGGGACAGCTGAAGATACGCAGTATTTT	CASSHGTAEDTQYF
TRBV5-1	TRBJ2-5	TRBD1	few	TGCGCCAGCAGCGTCGGGGACAGCCAAGAGACCCAGTACTTC	CASSVGDSQETQYF
TRBV7-2	TRBJ1-1	TRBD1	NA	TGTGCCAGCAGCGACTACAGGGGGGTTGAAGCTTTCTTT	CASSDYRGVEAFF
TRBV10-2	TRBJ2-1	NA	NA	TGCGCCAGCAGTGAGTCGTCAGGGTCGGGTGAGCAGTTCTTC	CASSESSGSGEQFF
TRBV5-4	TRBJ2-1	TRBD2	NA	TGTGCCAGCGGGAGGGCAGGGCGGGCCTCCTACAATGAGCAGTTCTTC	CASGRAGRASYNEQFF
TRBV6-5	TRBJ2-7	NA	NA	TGTGCCAGCAGTTTTGGGCAGGGAACAACCTACGAGCAGTACTTC	CASSFGQGTTYEQYF
TRBV11-2	TRBJ2-5	NA	NA	TGTGCCAGCAGCCCTGACGGGACGCGGCAAGAGACCCAGTACTTC	CASSPDGTRQETQYF
TRBV5-4	TRBJ2-5	TRBD2	NA	TGTGCCAGCAGCCGGCTAGCGGGAGAAGAGACCCAGTACTTC	CASSRLAGEETQYF
TRBV6-1	TRBJ2-2	TRBD1	NA	TGTGCCAGCAGAGACAGGGAGAACACCGGGGAGCTGTTTTTT	CASRDRENTGELFF
TRBV5-6	TRBJ2-3	TRBD2	NA	TGTGCCAGCAGCTCGCTACGACTAGCGGCTGGGATAGATACGCAGTATTTT	CASSSLRLAAGIDTQYF
TRBV7-2	TRBJ1-1	TRBD1	NA	TGTGCCAGCAGCCGGGTGGCAGGGGGCACCACTGAAGCTTTCTTT	CASSRVAGGTTEAFF
TRBV5-4	TRBJ2-7	NA	NA	TGTGCCAGCAGCTTTAGACAGGGGGAAGGCGGGAGGAACAACGAGCAGTACTTC	CASSFRQGEGGRNNEQYF
TRBV19	TRBJ2-5	TRBD2	NA	TGTGCCAGTAGTACGTCCGGGACTAGCGGGGGAGGGCCCCAGTACTTC	CASSTSGTSGGGPQYF
TRBV7-9	TRBJ1-5	NA	NA	TGTGCCAGCAGCTTACGGGGGAGCGAGCAGCCCCAGCATTTT	CASSLRGSEQPQHF
TRBV6-5	TRBJ2-6	TRBD2	NA	TGTGCCAGTGCGGGCGGGAGCTCTGGGGCCAACGTCCTGACTTTC	CASAGGSSGANVLTF
TRBV5-4	TRBJ1-4	NA	many	TGTGCCAGCAGCTCAGGGATTGCTAATGAAAAACTGTTTTTT	CASSSGIANEKLFF
TRBV5-1	TRBJ1-4	TRBD1	NA	TGCGCCAGCAGCTCCTACAGGGGGTCTAATGAAAAACTGTTTTTT	CASSSYRGSNEKLFF
TRBV7-8	TRBJ2-3	NA	NA	TGTGCCAGCAGCTTAGTAGGGTCGGGACGCACAGATACGCAGTATTTT	CASSLVGSGRTDTQYF